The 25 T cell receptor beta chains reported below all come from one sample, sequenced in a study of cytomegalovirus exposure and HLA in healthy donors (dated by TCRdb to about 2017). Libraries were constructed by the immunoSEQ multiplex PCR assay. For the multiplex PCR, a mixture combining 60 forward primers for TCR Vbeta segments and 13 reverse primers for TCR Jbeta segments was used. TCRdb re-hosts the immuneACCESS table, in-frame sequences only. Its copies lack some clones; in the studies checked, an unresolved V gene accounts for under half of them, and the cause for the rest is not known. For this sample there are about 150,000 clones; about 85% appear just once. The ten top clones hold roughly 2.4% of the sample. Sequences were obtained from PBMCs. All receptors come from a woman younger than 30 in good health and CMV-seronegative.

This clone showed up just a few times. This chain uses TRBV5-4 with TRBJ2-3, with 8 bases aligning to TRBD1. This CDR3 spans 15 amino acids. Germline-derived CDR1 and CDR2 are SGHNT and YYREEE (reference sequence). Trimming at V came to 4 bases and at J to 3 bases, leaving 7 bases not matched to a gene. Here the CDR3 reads CASSGGQAWTDTQYF. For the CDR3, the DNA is TGTGCCAGCAGCGGGGGACAGGCATGGACAGATACGCAGTATTTT.

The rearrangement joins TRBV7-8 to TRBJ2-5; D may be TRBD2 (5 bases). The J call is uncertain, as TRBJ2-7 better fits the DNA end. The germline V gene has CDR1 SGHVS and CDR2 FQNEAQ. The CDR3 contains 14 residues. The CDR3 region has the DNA TGTGCCAGCAGCCCTAAACTAGTAACCTACGAGCAGTACTTC. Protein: CASSPKLVTYEQYF.

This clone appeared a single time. CDR3 in DNA: TGTGCCAGCAACCCGACAGGGCATAGCAATCAGCCCCAGCATTTT. This gives the protein CASNPTGHSNQPQHF. The gene calls are TRBV6-1 and TRBJ1-5, with 7 bases matching TRBD1. CDR1 MNHNS and CDR2 SASEGT come from the germline V gene. The CDR3 extends over 15 amino acids. The V gene end was trimmed by 7 bases and the J gene end by 0 bases; junction bases not matched to a gene: 6.

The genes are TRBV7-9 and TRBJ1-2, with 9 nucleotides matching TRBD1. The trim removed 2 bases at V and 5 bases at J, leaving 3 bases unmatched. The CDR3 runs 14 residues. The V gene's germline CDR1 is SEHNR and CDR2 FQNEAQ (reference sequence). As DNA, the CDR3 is TGTGCCAGCAGCTTATGGGACAGGGAGTATGGCTACACCTTC. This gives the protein CASSLWDREYGYTF.

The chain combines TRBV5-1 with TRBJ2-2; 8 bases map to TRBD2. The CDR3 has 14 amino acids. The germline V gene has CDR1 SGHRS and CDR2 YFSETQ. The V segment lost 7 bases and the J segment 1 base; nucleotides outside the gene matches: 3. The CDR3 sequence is CASLAGMNTGELFF. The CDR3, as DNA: TGCGCCAGCTTAGCGGGAATGAACACCGGGGAGCTGTTTTTT.

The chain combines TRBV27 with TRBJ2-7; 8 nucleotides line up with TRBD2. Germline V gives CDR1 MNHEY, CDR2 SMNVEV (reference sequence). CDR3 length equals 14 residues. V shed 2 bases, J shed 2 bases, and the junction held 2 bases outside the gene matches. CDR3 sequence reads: CASSLGREAYEQYF. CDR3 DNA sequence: TGTGCCAGCAGTTTAGGGCGGGAGGCCTACGAGCAGTACTTC.

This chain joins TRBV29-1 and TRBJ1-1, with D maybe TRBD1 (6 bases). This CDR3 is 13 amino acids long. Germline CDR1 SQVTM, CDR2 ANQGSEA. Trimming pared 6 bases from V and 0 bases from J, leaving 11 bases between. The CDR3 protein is CSVETGLNTEAFF. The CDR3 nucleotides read TGCAGCGTGGAAACAGGGTTGAACACTGAAGCTTTCTTT.

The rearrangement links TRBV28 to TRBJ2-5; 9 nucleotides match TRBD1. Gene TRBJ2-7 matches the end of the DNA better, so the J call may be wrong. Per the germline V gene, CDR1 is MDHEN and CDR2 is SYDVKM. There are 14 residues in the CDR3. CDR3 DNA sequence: TGTGCCAGCAGTTCCGGGACAGGGTCCTACGAGCAGTACTTC. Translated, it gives CASSSGTGSYEQYF.

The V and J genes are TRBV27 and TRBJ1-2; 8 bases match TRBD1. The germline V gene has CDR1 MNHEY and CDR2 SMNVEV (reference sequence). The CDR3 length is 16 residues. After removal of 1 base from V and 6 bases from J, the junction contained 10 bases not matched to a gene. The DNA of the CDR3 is TGTGCCAGCAGTTTATTTTGGCGGGGCAGGGGGCATGGCTACACCTTC. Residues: CASSLFWRGRGHGYTF.

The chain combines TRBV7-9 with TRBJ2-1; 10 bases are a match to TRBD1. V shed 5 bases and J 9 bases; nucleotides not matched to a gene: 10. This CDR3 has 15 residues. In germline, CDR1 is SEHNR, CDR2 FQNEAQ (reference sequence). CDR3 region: CASSTGTGVSGEQFF. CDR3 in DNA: TGTGCCAGCAGCACCGGGACAGGGGTATCGGGTGAGCAGTTCTTC.

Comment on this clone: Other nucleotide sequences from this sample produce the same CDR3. CDR3 sequence (DNA): TGTGCCAGCAGTCAAGGGGGCTTCCAGCCCCAGCATTTT. Translation gives CASSQGGFQPQHF. The rearrangement uses TRBV28 and TRBJ1-5; 7 nucleotides match TRBD1. The CDR3 is 13 residues long. The germline CDR1 and CDR2 sequences are MDHEN and SYDVKM. Trimming cost V 5 bases and J 7 bases; bases outside gene matches: 5.

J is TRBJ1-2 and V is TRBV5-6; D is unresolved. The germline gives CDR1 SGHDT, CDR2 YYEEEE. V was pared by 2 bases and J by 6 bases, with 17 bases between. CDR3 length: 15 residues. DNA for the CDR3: TGTGCCAGCAGCTTCATCGGTCAAGAAGTCCATGGCTACACCTTC. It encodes CASSFIGQEVHGYTF.

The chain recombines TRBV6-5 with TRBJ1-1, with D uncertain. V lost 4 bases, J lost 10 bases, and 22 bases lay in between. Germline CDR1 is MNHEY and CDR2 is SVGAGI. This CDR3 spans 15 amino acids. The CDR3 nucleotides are TGTGCCAGCAGTTCCATCCGGACTGCAACGCCGGGAGCTTTCTTT. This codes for CASSSIRTATPGAFF.

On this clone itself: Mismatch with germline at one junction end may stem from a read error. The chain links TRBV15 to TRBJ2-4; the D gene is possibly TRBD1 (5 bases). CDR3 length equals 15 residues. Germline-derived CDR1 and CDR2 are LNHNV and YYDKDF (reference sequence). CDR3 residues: CATNRAAWGGNIQYF. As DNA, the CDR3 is TGTGCCACCAACAGAGCCGCGTGGGGCGGAAACATTCAGTACTTC.

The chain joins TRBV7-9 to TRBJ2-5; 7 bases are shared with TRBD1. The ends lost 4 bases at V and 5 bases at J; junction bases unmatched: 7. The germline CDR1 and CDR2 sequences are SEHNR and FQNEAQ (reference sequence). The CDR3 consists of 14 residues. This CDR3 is CASSSFRGKETQYF. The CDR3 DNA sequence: TGTGCCAGCAGCTCCTTCAGGGGGAAGGAGACCCAGTACTTC.

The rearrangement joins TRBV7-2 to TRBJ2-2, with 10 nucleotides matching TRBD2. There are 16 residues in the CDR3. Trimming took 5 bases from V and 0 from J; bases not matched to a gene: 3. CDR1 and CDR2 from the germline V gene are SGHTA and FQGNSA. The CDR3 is CASSRTSGSNTGELFF. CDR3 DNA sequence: TGTGCCAGCAGCCGGACTAGCGGATCGAACACCGGGGAGCTGTTTTTT. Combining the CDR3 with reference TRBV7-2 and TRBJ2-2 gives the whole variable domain GAGVSQSPSNKVTEKGKDVELRCDPISGHTALYWYRQSLGQGLEFLIYFQGNSAPDKSGLPSDRFSAERTGGSVSTLTIQRTQQEDSAVYLCASSRTSGSNTGELFFGEGSRLTVL.

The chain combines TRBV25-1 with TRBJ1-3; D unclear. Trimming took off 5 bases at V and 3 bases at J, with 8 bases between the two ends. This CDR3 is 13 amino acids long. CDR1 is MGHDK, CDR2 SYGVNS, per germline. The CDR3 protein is CASSWADGNTIYF. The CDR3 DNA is TGTGCCAGCAGTTGGGCAGATGGAAACACCATATATTTT.

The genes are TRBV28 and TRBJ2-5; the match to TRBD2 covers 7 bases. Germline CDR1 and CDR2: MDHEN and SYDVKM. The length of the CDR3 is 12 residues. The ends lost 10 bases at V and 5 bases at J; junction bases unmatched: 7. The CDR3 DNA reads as TGTGCCACCGGCCTGGGGGGGGAGACCCAGTACTTC. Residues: CATGLGGETQYF. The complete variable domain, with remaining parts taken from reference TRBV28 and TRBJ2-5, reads DVKVTQSSRYLVKRTGEKVFLECVQDMDHENMFWYRQDPGLGLRLIYFSYDVKMKEKGDIPEGYSVSREKKERFSLILESASTNQTSMYLCATGLGGETQYFGPGTRLLVL.

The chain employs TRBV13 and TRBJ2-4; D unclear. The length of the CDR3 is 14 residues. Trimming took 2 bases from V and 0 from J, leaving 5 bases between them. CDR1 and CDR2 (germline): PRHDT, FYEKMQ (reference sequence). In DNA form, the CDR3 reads TGTGCCAGCAGCTTAAGAGTAGCCAAAAACATTCAGTACTTC. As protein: CASSLRVAKNIQYF. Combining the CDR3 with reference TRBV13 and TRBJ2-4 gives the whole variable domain AAGVIQSPRHLIKEKRETATLKCYPIPRHDTVYWYQQGPGQDPQFLISFYEKMQSDKGSIPDRFSAQQFSDYHSELNMSSLELGDSALYFCASSLRVAKNIQYFGAGTRLSVL.

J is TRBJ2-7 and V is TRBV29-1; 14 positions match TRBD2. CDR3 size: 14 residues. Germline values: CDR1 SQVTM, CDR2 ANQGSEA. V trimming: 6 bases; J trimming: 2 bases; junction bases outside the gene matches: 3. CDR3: CSVRLAGGPYEQYF. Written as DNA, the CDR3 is TGCAGCGTCCGACTAGCGGGGGGGCCCTACGAGCAGTACTTC.

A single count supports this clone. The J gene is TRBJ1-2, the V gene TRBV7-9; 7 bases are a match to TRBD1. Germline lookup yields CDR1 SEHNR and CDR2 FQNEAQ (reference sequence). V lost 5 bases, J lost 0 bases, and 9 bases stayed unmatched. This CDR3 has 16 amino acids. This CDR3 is CASSLEGGRANYGYTF. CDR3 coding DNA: TGTGCCAGCAGCCTAGAAGGGGGCCGAGCTAACTATGGCTACACCTTC.

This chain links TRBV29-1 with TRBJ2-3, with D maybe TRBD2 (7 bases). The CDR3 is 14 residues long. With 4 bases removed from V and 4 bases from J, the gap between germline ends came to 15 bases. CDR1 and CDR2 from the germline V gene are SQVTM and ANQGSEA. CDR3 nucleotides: TGCAGCGTTGGTGGGCAGGGGAGGGCAGATACGCAGTATTTT. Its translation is CSVGGQGRADTQYF.

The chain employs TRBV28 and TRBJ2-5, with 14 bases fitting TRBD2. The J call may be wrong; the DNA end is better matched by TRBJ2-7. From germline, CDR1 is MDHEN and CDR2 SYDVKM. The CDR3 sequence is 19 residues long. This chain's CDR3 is CASSFLGGGLAGASYEQYF. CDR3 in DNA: TGTGCCAGCAGTTTTTTGGGGGGGGGACTAGCGGGGGCCTCCTACGAGCAGTACTTC.

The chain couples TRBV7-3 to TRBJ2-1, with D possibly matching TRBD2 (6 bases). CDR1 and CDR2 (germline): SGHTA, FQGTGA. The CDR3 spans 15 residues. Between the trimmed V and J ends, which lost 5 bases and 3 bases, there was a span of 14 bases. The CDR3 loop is CASSPTGGSYNEQFF. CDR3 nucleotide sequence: TGTGCCAGCAGCCCCACTGGGGGGAGCTACAATGAGCAGTTCTTC.

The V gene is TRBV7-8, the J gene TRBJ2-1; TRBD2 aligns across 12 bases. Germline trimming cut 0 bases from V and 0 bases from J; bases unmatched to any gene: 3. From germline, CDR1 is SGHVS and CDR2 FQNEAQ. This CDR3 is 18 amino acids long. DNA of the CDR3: TGTGCCAGCAGCTTAGCGCCTAGCGGGAGGGACTCCTACAATGAGCAGTTCTTC. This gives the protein CASSLAPSGRDSYNEQFF.